This T cell receptor beta chain was identified during a study of cytomegalovirus exposure and HLA in healthy donors. Study outcomes and limitations: With further analysis later on, most CMV-associated TCR beta chains appeared HLA-restricted. Being indistinguishable, some V segments were excluded, TRBV6-2 and TRBV6-3 among them.

Germline V lookup: CDR1 MNHNS, CDR2 SASEGT. CDR3 length: 15 residues. Trimming took off 6 bases at V and 3 bases at J, with 18 bases between the two ends. In the PCR, 60 Vbeta and 13 Jbeta primers were used. Generated by immunoSEQ multiplex PCR, the TCRdb table keeps only in-frame clones and is missing some. The sample includes approximately 130,000 clones, about 81% of them seen just once. As concerns this clone: Antigen: not known.

This chain links TRBV6-1 with TRBJ2-7, with D possibly matching TRBD2 (6 bases). Input material: PBMCs. The TCR comes from a man between 35 and 55 years old in good health and CMV-seronegative. The CDR3 DNA sequence: TGTGCCAGCAGGCAGATCCCTGGGGGGTACTACGAGCAGTACTTC. Its translation: CASRQIPGGYYEQYF.